This T cell receptor (beta chain) was identified during a study of T-cell memory formation after mild COVID-19. The CDR3 totals 14 residues. CDR1 is MGHRA, CDR2 YSYEKL, per germline. Trimming shortened V by 5 bases and J by 6 bases, and 13 bases separated the two germline ends. In TCRdb, the 5' RACE reads were re-called with MiXCR into one record per CDR3 protein. Of about 340,000 distinct CDR3 sequences listed, roughly 15% are singletons. This clonotype was detected many times. Its antigen is still unknown. General observations from the study: Among clones contracting day 15 to 85, CD4/CD8 was balanced, whereas later expanders leaned CD4+. Some clones that responded were present in memory (sampled pre-infection), which suggests cross-reactive memory joined. Among CD4+ contracting clones, most were CM and EM, and CD8+ ones EMRA. Whether day 37 second-wave clones are SARS-CoV-2-specific was not confirmed.

The material sequenced was PBMCs or a T cell subset sorted from them (not recorded which). This chain links TRBV4-1 with TRBJ2-2; D remains unclear. The clonotype was recovered from a man between 18 and 35 years old who had mild COVID-19 (a few samples of this study predate the infection). Cell type and time point are not known. The CDR3 protein is CASSAIGSAGELFF. As DNA, the CDR3 is TGCGCCAGCAGCGCGATAGGATCCGCCGGGGAGCTGTTTTTT.